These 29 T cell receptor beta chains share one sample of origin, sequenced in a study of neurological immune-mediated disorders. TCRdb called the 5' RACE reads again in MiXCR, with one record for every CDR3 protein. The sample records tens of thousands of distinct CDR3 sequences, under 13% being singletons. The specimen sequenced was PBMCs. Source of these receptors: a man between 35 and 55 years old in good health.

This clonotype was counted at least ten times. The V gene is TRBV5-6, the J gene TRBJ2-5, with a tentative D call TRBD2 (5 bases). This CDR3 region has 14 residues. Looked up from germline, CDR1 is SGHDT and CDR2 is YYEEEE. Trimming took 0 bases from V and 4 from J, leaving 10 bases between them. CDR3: CASSLGGKAETQYF. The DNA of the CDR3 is TGTGCCAGCAGCTTGGGAGGGAAGGCAGAGACCCAGTACTTC.

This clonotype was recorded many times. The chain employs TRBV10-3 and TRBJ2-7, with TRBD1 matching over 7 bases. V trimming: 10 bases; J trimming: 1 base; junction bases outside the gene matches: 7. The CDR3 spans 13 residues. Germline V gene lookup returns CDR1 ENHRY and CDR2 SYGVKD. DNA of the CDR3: TGTGCCACCCTAGGACAGGAGTCCTACGAGCAGTACTTC. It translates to CATLGQESYEQYF.

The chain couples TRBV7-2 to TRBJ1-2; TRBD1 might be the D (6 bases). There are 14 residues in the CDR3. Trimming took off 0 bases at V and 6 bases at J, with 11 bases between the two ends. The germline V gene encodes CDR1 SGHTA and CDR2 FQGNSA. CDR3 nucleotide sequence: TGTGCCAGCAGCTTAGCAGGGGGGACTGATGGCTACACCTTC. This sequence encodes CASSLAGGTDGYTF. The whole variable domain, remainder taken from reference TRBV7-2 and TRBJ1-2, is GAGVSQSPSNKVTEKGKDVELRCDPISGHTALYWYRQSLGQGLEFLIYFQGNSAPDKSGLPSDRFSAERTGGSVSTLTIQRTQQEDSAVYLCASSLAGGTDGYTFGSGTRLTVV.

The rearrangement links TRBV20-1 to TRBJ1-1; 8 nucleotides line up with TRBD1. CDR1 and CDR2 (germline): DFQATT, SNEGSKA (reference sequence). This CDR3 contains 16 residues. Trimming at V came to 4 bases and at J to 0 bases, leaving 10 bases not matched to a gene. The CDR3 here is CSAIFGQGFMNTEAFF. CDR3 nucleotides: TGCAGTGCTATCTTCGGACAGGGCTTCATGAACACTGAAGCTTTCTTT.

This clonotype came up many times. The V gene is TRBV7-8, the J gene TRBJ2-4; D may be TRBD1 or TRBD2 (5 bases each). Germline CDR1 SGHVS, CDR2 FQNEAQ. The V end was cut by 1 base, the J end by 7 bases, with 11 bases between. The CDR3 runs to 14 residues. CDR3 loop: CASSLGDGLNIQYF. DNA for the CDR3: TGTGCCAGCAGCTTAGGGGACGGGTTGAACATTCAGTACTTC.

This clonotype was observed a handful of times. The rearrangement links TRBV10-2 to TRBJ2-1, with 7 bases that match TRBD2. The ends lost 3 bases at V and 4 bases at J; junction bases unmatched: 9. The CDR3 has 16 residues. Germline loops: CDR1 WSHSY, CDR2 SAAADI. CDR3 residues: CASSELSGGLYNEQFF. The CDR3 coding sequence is TGCGCCAGCAGTGAACTCTCGGGGGGTCTTTACAATGAGCAGTTCTTC.

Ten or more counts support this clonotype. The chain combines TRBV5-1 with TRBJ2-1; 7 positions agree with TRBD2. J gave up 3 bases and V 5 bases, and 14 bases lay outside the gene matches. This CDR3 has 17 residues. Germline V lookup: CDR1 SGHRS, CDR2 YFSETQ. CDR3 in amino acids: CASRRGVDVFYYNEQFF. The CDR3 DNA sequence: TGCGCCAGCAGACGGGGGGTAGATGTTTTCTACTACAATGAGCAGTTCTTC. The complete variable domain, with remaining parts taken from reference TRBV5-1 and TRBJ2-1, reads KAGVTQTPRYLIKTRGQQVTLSCSPISGHRSVSWYQQTPGQGLQFLFEYFSETQRNKGNFPGRFSGRQFSNSRSEMNVSTLELGDSALYLCASRRGVDVFYYNEQFFGPGTRLTVL.

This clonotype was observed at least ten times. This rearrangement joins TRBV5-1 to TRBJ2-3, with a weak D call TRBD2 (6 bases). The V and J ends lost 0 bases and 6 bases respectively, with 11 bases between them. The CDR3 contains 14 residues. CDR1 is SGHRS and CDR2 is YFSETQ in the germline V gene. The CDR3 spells CASSLESGVDTQYF. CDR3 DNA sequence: TGCGCCAGCAGCTTGGAATCGGGAGTGGATACGCAGTATTTT.

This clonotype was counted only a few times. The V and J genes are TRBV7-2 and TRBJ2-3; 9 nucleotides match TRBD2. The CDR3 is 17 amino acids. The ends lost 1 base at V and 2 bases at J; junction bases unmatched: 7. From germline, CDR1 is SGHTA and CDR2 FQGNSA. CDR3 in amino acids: CASSLGVAGGPTDTQYF. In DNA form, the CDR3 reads TGTGCCAGCAGCTTAGGGGTGGCGGGAGGGCCCACAGATACGCAGTATTTT.

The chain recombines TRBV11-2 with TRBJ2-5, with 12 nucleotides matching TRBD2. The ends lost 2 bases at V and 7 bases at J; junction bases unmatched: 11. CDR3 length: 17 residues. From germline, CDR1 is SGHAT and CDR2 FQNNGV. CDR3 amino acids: CASSLLAGGPTVGTQYF. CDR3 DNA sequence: TGTGCCAGCAGCTTACTAGCGGGGGGGCCCACGGTAGGGACCCAGTACTTC.

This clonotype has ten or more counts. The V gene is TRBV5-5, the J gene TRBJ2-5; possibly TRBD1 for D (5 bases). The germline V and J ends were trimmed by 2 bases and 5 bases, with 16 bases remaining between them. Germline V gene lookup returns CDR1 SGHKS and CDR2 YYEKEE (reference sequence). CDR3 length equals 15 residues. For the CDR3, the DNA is TGTGCCAGCAGCTTCGACAGCCCCTCAAGGGAGACCCAGTACTTC. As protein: CASSFDSPSRETQYF.

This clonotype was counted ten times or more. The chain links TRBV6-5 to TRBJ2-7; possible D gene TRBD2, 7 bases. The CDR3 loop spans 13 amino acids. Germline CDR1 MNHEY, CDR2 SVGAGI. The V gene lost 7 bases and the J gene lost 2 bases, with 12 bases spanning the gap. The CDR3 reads CASMGGGPYEQYF. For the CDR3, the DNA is TGTGCCAGCATGGGGGGGGGGCCCTACGAGCAGTACTTC.

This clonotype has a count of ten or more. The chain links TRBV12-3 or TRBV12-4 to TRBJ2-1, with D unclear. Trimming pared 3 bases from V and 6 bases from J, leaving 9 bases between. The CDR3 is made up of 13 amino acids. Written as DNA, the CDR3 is TGTGCCAGCAGTTTTGGAGCGACCAATGAGCAGTTCTTC. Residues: CASSFGATNEQFF.

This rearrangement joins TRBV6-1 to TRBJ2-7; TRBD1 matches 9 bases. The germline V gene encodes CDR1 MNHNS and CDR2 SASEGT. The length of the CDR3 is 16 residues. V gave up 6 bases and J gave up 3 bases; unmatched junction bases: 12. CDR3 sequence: CASRQPPGQGLYEQYF. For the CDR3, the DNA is TGTGCCAGCAGGCAACCTCCGGGACAGGGACTCTACGAGCAGTACTTC.

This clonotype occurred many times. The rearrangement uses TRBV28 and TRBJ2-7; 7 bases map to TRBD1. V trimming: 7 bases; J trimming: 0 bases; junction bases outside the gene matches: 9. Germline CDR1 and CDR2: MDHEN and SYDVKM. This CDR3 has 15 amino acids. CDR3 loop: CASTLFRDSSYEQYF. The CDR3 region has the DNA TGTGCCAGCACCCTATTTAGGGACAGCTCCTACGAGCAGTACTTC.

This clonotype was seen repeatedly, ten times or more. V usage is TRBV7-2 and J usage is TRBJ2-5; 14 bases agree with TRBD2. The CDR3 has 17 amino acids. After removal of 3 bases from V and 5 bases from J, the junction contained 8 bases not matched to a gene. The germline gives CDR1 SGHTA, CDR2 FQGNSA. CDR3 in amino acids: CASSFGLAGGQGETQYF. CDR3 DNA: TGTGCCAGCAGCTTCGGACTAGCGGGGGGCCAGGGGGAGACCCAGTACTTC.

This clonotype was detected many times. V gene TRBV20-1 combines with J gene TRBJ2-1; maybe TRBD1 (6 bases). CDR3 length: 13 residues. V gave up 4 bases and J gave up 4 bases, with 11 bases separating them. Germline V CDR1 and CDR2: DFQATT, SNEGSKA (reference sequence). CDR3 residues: CSAIPTGYNEQFF. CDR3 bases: TGCAGTGCTATACCTACAGGGTACAATGAGCAGTTCTTC.

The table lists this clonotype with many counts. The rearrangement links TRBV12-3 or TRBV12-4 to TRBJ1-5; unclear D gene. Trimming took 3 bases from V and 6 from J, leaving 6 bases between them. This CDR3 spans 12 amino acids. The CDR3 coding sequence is TGTGCCAGCAGTTTTGGACGTCAGCCCCAGCATTTT. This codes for CASSFGRQPQHF.

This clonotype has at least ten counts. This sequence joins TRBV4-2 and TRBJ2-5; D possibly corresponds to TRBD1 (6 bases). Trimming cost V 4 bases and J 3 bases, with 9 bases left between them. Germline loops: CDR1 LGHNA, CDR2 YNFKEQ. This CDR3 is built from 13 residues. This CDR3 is CASSRYREETQYF. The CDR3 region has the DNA TGTGCCAGCAGCCGGTACAGGGAAGAGACCCAGTACTTC.

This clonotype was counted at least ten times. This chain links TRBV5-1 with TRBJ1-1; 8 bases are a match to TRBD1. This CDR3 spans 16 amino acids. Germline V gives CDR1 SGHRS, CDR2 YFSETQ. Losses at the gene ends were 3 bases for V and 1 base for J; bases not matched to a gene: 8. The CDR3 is CASSSGQGLGNTEAFF. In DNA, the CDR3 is TGCGCCAGCAGCTCCGGACAGGGTCTCGGGAACACTGAAGCTTTCTTT. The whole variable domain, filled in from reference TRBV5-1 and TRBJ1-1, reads KAGVTQTPRYLIKTRGQQVTLSCSPISGHRSVSWYQQTPGQGLQFLFEYFSETQRNKGNFPGRFSGRQFSNSRSEMNVSTLELGDSALYLCASSSGQGLGNTEAFFGQGTRLTVV.

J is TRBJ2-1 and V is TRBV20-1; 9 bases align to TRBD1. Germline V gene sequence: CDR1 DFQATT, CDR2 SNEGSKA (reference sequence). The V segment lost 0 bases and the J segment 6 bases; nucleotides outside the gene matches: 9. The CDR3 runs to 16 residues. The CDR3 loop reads CSARDTTGQGRNEQFF. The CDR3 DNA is TGCAGTGCTAGAGATACAACGGGACAGGGCCGCAATGAGCAGTTCTTC.

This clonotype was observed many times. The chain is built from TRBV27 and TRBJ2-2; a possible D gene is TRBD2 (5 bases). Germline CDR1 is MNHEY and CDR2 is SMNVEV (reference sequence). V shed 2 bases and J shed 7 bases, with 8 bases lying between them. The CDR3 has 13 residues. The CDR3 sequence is CASSLQEDGELFF. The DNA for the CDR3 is TGTGCCAGCAGTTTACAGGAGGACGGGGAGCTGTTTTTT.

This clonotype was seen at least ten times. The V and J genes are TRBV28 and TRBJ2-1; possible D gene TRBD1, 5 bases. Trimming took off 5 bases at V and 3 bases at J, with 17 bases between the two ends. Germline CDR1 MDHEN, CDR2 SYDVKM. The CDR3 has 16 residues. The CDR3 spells CASSPTPGKLYNEQFF. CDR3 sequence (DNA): TGTGCCAGCAGTCCAACCCCAGGGAAACTCTACAATGAGCAGTTCTTC.

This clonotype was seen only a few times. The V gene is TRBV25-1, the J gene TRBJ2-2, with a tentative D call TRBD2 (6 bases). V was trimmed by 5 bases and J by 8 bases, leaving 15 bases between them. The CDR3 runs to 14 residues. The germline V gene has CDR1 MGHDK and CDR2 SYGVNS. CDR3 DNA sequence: TGTGCCAGCAGTCGGGGGAAGCTACCAGGGGAGCTGTTTTTT. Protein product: CASSRGKLPGELFF.

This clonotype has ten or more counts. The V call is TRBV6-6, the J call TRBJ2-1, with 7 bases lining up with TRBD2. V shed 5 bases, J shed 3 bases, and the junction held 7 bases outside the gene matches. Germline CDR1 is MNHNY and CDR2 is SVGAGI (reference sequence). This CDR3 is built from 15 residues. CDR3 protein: CASSKGLDLYNEQFF. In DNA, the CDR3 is TGTGCCAGCAGTAAAGGACTAGATCTCTACAATGAGCAGTTCTTC.

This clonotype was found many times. CDR3 loop: CSALDGTGGNTEAFF. The CDR3, as DNA: TGCAGTGCCCTCGACGGGACAGGGGGAAACACTGAAGCTTTCTTT. This chain uses TRBV20-1 with TRBJ1-1, with 11 bases aligning to TRBD1. Germline CDR1 is DFQATT and CDR2 is SNEGSKA (reference sequence). V lost 6 bases to trimming and J lost 2 bases; unmatched junction nucleotides: 8. The CDR3 is 15 residues long.

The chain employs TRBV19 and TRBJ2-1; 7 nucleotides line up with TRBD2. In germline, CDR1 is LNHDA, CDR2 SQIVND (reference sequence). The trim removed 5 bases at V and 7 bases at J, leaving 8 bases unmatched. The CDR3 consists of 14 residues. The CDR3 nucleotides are TGTGCCAGTAGTCCCGGGGAGGGGTGGAATGAGCAGTTCTTC. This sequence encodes CASSPGEGWNEQFF.

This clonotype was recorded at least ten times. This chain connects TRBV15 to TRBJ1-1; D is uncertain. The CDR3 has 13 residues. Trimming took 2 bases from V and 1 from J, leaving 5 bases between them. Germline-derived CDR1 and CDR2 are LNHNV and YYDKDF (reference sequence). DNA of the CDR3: TGTGCCACCAGCAGAAAAGGGAACACTGAAGCTTTCTTT. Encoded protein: CATSRKGNTEAFF.

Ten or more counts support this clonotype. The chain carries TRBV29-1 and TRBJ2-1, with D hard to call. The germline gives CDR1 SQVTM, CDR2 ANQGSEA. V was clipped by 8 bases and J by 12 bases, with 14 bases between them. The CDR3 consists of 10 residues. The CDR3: CSSVEDVQFF. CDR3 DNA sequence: TGCAGCTCTGTCGAAGACGTGCAGTTCTTC.